Listed here are 29 T cell receptor beta chains from one sample, sequenced in a study of CD8 T cells in ankylosing spondylitis. Findings and caveats of the study: There was a TCR beta motif, made of eight highly homologous variants, that appeared characteristic of ankylosing spondylitis blood.

TCRdb reprocessed the 5' RACE reads via MiXCR and lists one record per CDR3 protein. The sample includes roughly 700,000 distinct CDR3 sequences, about 20% seen only once; the top ten take about 19%. These receptors' targets are unknown. Sample: blood, either unsorted or a sorted T cell fraction (not recorded which). All receptors derive from a male donor with ankylosing spondylitis.

This clonotype was detected only once. One end of the junction varies from germline; a read error may be responsible. The chain couples TRBV10-2 to TRBJ1-1; D is undetermined. The CDR3 contains 16 residues. The germline V gene has CDR1 WSHSY and CDR2 SAAADI. The CDR3 sequence: CASSESGVPMNAEAFF. The CDR3, as DNA: TGCGCCAGCAGTGAGTCCGGGGTCCCCATGAACGCTGAAGCTTTCTTT.

The sample holds a few counts of this clonotype. V is TRBV20-1 and J is TRBJ2-3; no reliable D call. The CDR3 has 10 residues. The germline CDR1 and CDR2 sequences are DFQATT and SNEGSKA (reference sequence). V gave up 1 base and J gave up 5 bases, with 1 base separating them. This chain's CDR3 is CSARGDTQYF. CDR3 in DNA: TGCAGTGCTAGAGGAGATACGCAGTATTTT.

The rearrangement uses TRBV10-2 and TRBJ2-5; D possibly corresponds to TRBD2 (6 bases). V was clipped by 6 bases and J by 5 bases, with 16 bases between them. The CDR3 runs to 14 residues. The germline gives CDR1 WSHSY, CDR2 SAAADI. CDR3: CASRPPSRGETQYF. The CDR3 DNA reads as TGCGCCAGCAGGCCCCCCTCCCGGGGGGAGACCCAGTACTTC.

J is TRBJ1-5 and V is TRBV5-1, with D tentatively TRBD1 (6 bases). CDR1 is SGHRS and CDR2 is YFSETQ in the germline V gene. V gave up 5 bases and J gave up 6 bases, with 12 bases separating them. This CDR3 is built from 13 residues. The CDR3 reads CASSITGLQPQHF. The CDR3 DNA sequence: TGCGCCAGCAGTATCACAGGGCTTCAGCCCCAGCATTTT.

This clonotype was seen a few times. The V call is TRBV6-1, the J call TRBJ2-3, with 11 bases lining up with TRBD2. The germline V gene encodes CDR1 MNHNS and CDR2 SASEGT. The CDR3 consists of 16 residues. Trimming cost V 6 bases and J 7 bases; bases outside gene matches: 12. The CDR3 loop is CASRGLGSGGENTQYF. Written as DNA, the CDR3 is TGTGCCAGCAGAGGTCTTGGTAGCGGGGGGGAAAATACGCAGTATTTT.

This clonotype showed up just a few times. This rearrangement joins TRBV6-1 to TRBJ1-2, with TRBD1 identical over 7 bases. Germline-derived CDR1 and CDR2 are MNHNS and SASEGT. The CDR3 covers 15 residues. After removal of 4 bases from V and 8 bases from J, the junction contained 13 bases not matched to a gene. This CDR3 is CASSGDRSVEEGYTF. CDR3 nucleotides: TGTGCCAGCAGTGGGGACAGATCCGTAGAAGAAGGCTACACCTTC.

The chain carries TRBV30 and TRBJ2-1; D remains unclear. Trimming cost V 0 bases and J 6 bases, with 9 bases left between them. Germline assignment: CDR1 GTSNPN and CDR2 SVGIG (reference sequence). The CDR3 totals 13 residues. The chain's CDR3 is CAWSVRSGNEQFF. CDR3 bases: TGTGCCTGGAGTGTACGGTCGGGCAATGAGCAGTTCTTC. Complete variable domain (other parts from reference TRBV30 and TRBJ2-1): SQTIHQWPATLVQPVGSPLSLECTVEGTSNPNLYWYRQAAGRGLQLLFYSVGIGQISSEVPQNLSASRPQDRQFILSSKKLLLSDSGFYLCAWSVRSGNEQFFGPGTRLTVL.

The V and J genes are TRBV10-3 and TRBJ1-1; D remains ambiguous. V was clipped by 0 bases and J by 2 bases, with 10 bases between them. The CDR3 has 15 amino acids. Germline CDR1 reads ENHRY; CDR2 reads SYGVKD. The CDR3 spells CAISESAGLNTEAFF. Written as DNA, the CDR3 is TGTGCCATCAGTGAGTCTGCAGGCCTTAACACTGAAGCTTTCTTT.

This clonotype was observed at least ten times. The rearrangement uses TRBV28 and TRBJ2-7; 7 bases are shared with TRBD2. The V gene's germline CDR1 is MDHEN and CDR2 SYDVKM. Trimming removed 6 bases from V and 0 bases from J; junction bases left unmatched: 8. The CDR3 sequence is 15 residues long. The CDR3 loop reads CASRMDGGSSYEQYF. The CDR3 nucleotides read TGTGCCAGCAGAATGGACGGGGGGAGCTCCTACGAGCAGTACTTC. Together with reference TRBV28 and TRBJ2-7, the CDR3 gives the full variable domain: DVKVTQSSRYLVKRTGEKVFLECVQDMDHENMFWYRQDPGLGLRLIYFSYDVKMKEKGDIPEGYSVSREKKERFSLILESASTNQTSMYLCASRMDGGSSYEQYFGPGTRLTVT.

The V gene is TRBV7-3, the J gene TRBJ2-1, with 11 bases matching TRBD2. V shed 5 bases and J 5 bases; nucleotides not matched to a gene: 8. This CDR3 has 16 residues. Germline CDR1 and CDR2: SGHTA and FQGTGA. DNA of the CDR3: TGTGCCAGCAGCCCCCCACTAGCGGGGGTAGACAATGAGCAGTTCTTC. Translated: CASSPPLAGVDNEQFF.

This clonotype has a count of ten or more. V and J are TRBV5-1 and TRBJ2-2; TRBD1 agrees at 7 bases. Trimming took 1 base from V and 4 from J; bases not matched to a gene: 4. The germline V gene encodes CDR1 SGHRS and CDR2 YFSETQ. The length of the CDR3 is 15 residues. CDR3 sequence reads: CASSLTGDGTGELFF. CDR3 sequence (DNA): TGCGCCAGCAGCTTGACAGGGGACGGCACCGGGGAGCTGTTTTTT.

CDR3 sequence reads: CASSPGGWDEQYF. The CDR3 nucleotides are TGTGCCAGCAGCCCCGGGGGCTGGGACGAGCAGTACTTC. This sequence joins TRBV7-6 and TRBJ2-7, with D possibly being TRBD1 or TRBD2 (6 bases each). The CDR3 length is 13 residues. With 5 bases removed from V and 5 bases from J, the gap between germline ends came to 13 bases. The germline CDR1 and CDR2 sequences are SGHVS and FNYEAQ.

This clonotype was detected ten times or more. V gene TRBV7-2 combines with J gene TRBJ2-4; unclear D gene. The germline V gene has CDR1 SGHTA and CDR2 FQGNSA. The CDR3 totals 13 residues. The V and J ends lost 1 base and 5 bases respectively, with 6 bases between them. CDR3 sequence reads: CASSLGSQNIQYF. The CDR3 DNA sequence: TGTGCCAGCAGCTTAGGGTCCCAAAACATTCAGTACTTC.

The chain carries TRBV5-1 and TRBJ1-1; 10 bases are shared with TRBD1. The CDR3 covers 14 residues. Losses at the gene ends were 5 bases for V and 4 bases for J; bases not matched to a gene: 5. Germline-derived CDR1 and CDR2 are SGHRS and YFSETQ. The CDR3 protein is CASRRQGAITEAFF. The CDR3 bases are TGCGCCAGCAGACGACAGGGGGCAATCACTGAAGCTTTCTTT.

This clonotype turned up a few times. The chain combines TRBV7-8 with TRBJ2-1, with 8 bases fitting TRBD1. CDR3 length equals 16 residues. Germline CDR1 SGHVS, CDR2 FQNEAQ. J was trimmed by 0 bases and V by 5 bases; bases with no gene match: 6. CDR3 residues: CASSLRTGGSYNEQFF. CDR3 bases: TGTGCCAGCAGCCTCCGTACAGGGGGCTCCTACAATGAGCAGTTCTTC.

The gene calls are TRBV7-9 and TRBJ2-1; D is unclear. Trimming left V 2 bases short and J 0 bases short, with 8 bases between. This CDR3 contains 15 residues. Germline CDR1 is SEHNR and CDR2 is FQNEAQ (reference sequence). The CDR3 protein is CASSLRNDSYNEQFF. CDR3 bases: TGTGCCAGCAGCTTACGGAATGACTCCTACAATGAGCAGTTCTTC.

This clonotype was seen more than once but under ten times. V is TRBV12-3 or TRBV12-4 and J is TRBJ1-2; a possible D gene is TRBD1 (5 bases). Trimming cost V 1 base and J 1 base, with 10 bases left between them. The length of the CDR3 is 15 residues. CDR3: CASSLVPGDNYGYTF. The DNA for the CDR3 is TGTGCCAGCAGTTTAGTGCCGGGGGATAACTATGGCTACACCTTC.

This clonotype was counted a few times. The chain is built from TRBV20-1 and TRBJ2-1; 13 bases match TRBD2. CDR3 length: 14 residues. The germline CDR1 and CDR2 sequences are DFQATT and SNEGSKA (reference sequence). The V segment lost 5 bases and the J segment 8 bases; nucleotides outside the gene matches: 6. As DNA, the CDR3 is TGCAGTGCTGTACTAGCGGGAGGGGGGTATGAGCAGTTCTTC. Amino acid sequence: CSAVLAGGGYEQFF.

This rearrangement joins TRBV29-1 to TRBJ2-1; TRBD2 agrees at 7 bases. V gave up 4 bases and J gave up 6 bases; unmatched junction bases: 6. CDR1 is SQVTM and CDR2 is ANQGSEA in the germline V gene. The CDR3 has 13 amino acids. CDR3 coding DNA: TGCAGCGTTGGGGCGGGAGTCCTCAATGAGCAGTTCTTC. Translation gives CSVGAGVLNEQFF.

The gene calls are TRBV7-2 and TRBJ2-7, with TRBD1 identical over 8 bases. The trim removed 4 bases at V and 4 bases at J, leaving 9 bases unmatched. Germline CDR1 SGHTA, CDR2 FQGNSA. This CDR3 has 15 amino acids. The CDR3 nucleotides are TGTGCCAGCAGCTCGGGACAGGACAAACGTTACGAGCAGTACTTC. Its protein is CASSSGQDKRYEQYF.

This clonotype appeared a few times. V usage is TRBV11-2 and J usage is TRBJ1-2; tentatively, D is TRBD1 (5 bases). The CDR3 runs 14 residues. The germline V and J ends were trimmed by 3 bases and 4 bases, with 12 bases remaining between them. Germline assignment: CDR1 SGHAT and CDR2 FQNNGV. The CDR3 sequence is CASSFWQGAYGYTF. The CDR3 DNA is TGTGCCAGCAGCTTTTGGCAGGGCGCCTATGGCTACACCTTC.

This clonotype was seen only a few times. The chain combines TRBV12-3 or TRBV12-4 with TRBJ2-6; the match to TRBD2 covers 9 bases. CDR3 length: 17 residues. Trimming took 8 bases from V and 0 from J; bases not matched to a gene: 8. The CDR3 DNA reads TGTGCCAGCTTTTTGCGGGGGGGAATCTCTGGGGCCAACGTCCTGACTTTC. Protein: CASFLRGGISGANVLTF.

This clonotype was counted only a few times. The rearrangement uses TRBV29-1 and TRBJ1-1; no reliable D call. Trimming removed 0 bases from V and 7 bases from J, with 12 bases in between. The CDR3 runs 13 residues. In germline, CDR1 is SQVTM, CDR2 ANQGSEA. The CDR3: CSVEDRRAGEAFF. The CDR3 DNA reads TGCAGCGTTGAAGATCGGCGGGCCGGTGAAGCTTTCTTT.

The rearrangement links TRBV20-1 to TRBJ2-3; either TRBD1 or TRBD2 may fit D (5 bases each). V lost 3 bases and J 2 bases, leaving 15 bases between the germline ends. CDR1 DFQATT and CDR2 SNEGSKA come from the germline V gene (reference sequence). The CDR3 extends over 15 amino acids. CDR3 loop: CSASFPLGHTDTQYF. The CDR3 nucleotides read TGCAGTGCTAGTTTCCCACTAGGACACACAGATACGCAGTATTTT.

This clonotype was counted between two and nine times. V is TRBV5-1 and J is TRBJ2-7; D gene ambiguous. V lost 4 bases to trimming and J lost 0 bases, with 17 bases between them. The CDR3 is made up of 16 amino acids. CDR1 and CDR2 (germline): SGHRS, YFSETQ. The DNA of the CDR3 is TGCGCCAGCAGCGCCCGACTGACATCCTTCTCCTACGAGCAGTACTTC. Translated: CASSARLTSFSYEQYF. The full variable domain, rest sourced from reference TRBV5-1 and TRBJ2-7, is KAGVTQTPRYLIKTRGQQVTLSCSPISGHRSVSWYQQTPGQGLQFLFEYFSETQRNKGNFPGRFSGRQFSNSRSEMNVSTLELGDSALYLCASSARLTSFSYEQYFGPGTRLTVT.

V and J are TRBV28 and TRBJ1-1, with D perhaps TRBD1 (6 bases). V was clipped by 6 bases and J by 5 bases, with 16 bases between them. This CDR3 has 14 amino acids. The germline gives CDR1 MDHEN, CDR2 SYDVKM. CDR3 in amino acids: CASSPGHGGTEAFF. Written as DNA, the CDR3 is TGTGCCAGCAGCCCGGGACACGGGGGAACTGAAGCTTTCTTT. Full variable domain (rest looked up from reference TRBV28 and TRBJ1-1): DVKVTQSSRYLVKRTGEKVFLECVQDMDHENMFWYRQDPGLGLRLIYFSYDVKMKEKGDIPEGYSVSREKKERFSLILESASTNQTSMYLCASSPGHGGTEAFFGQGTRLTVV.

This clonotype was observed a handful of times. At one of its ends the junction is not consistent with the germline gene, which may arise from a read error. DNA of the CDR3: TGTGCTAGCAGCCAACCCGGGACAGGGTCAGAGACCCAGTACTTC. It encodes CASSQPGTGSETQYF. This chain connects TRBV7-7 to TRBJ2-5, with 9 positions matching TRBD1. Germline CDR1 SSHAT, CDR2 FNYEAQ (reference sequence). The CDR3 is 15 residues long.

The chain joins TRBV5-1 to TRBJ1-1, with D uncertain. Per the germline V gene, CDR1 is SGHRS and CDR2 is YFSETQ. V lost 7 bases and J lost 1, with 14 bases in between. This CDR3 contains 14 residues. The CDR3 nucleotides read TGCGCCAGCGCCCCGGGTGGCACGAACACTGAAGCTTTCTTT. Its translation is CASAPGGTNTEAFF.

This clonotype was seen only once. The genes are TRBV6-5 and TRBJ2-7; D not resolved. Germline assignment: CDR1 MNHEY and CDR2 SVGAGI. CDR3 length: 14 amino acids. Trimming removed 2 bases from V and 4 bases from J, with 12 bases in between. The CDR3 reads CASSYDAATYEQYF. The DNA of the CDR3 is TGTGCCAGCAGTTACGACGCGGCAACGTACGAGCAGTACTTC.